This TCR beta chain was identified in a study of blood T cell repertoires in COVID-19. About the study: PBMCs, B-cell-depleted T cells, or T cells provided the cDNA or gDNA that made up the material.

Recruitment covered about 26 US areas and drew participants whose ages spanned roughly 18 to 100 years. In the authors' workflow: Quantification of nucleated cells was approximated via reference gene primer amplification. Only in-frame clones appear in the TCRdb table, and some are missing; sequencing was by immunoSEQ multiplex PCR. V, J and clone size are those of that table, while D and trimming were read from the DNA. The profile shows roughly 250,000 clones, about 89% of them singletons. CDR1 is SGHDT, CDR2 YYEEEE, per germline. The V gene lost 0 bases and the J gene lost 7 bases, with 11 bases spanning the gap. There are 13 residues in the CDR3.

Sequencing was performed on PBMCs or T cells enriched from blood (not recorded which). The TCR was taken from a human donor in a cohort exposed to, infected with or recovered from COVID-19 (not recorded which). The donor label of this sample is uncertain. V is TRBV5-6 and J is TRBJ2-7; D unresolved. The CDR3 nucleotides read TGTGCCAGCAGCTTGGTGCAGCCTAGGGAGCAGTACTTC. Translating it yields CASSLVQPREQYF.